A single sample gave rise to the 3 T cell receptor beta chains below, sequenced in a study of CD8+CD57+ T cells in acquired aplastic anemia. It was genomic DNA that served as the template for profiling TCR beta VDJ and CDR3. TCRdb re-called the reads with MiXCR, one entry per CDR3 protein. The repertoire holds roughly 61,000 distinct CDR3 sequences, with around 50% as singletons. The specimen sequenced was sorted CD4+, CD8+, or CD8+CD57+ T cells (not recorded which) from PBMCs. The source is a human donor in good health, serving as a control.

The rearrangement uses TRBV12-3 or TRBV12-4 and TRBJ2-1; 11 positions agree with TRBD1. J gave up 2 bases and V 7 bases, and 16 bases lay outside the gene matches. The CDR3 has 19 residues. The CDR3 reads CASIRTGGGSAFAYNEQFF. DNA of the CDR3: TGTGCCAGCATCAGGACAGGGGGCGGTAGCGCCTTCGCCTACAATGAGCAGTTCTTC.

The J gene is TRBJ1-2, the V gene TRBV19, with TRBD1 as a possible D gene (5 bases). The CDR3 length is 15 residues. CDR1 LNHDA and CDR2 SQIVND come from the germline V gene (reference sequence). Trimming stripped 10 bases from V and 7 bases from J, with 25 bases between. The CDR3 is CATLGGRQGSRGYTF. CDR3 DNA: TGTGCCACCCTTGGTGGTCGGCAGGGTTCTCGTGGCTACACCTTC.

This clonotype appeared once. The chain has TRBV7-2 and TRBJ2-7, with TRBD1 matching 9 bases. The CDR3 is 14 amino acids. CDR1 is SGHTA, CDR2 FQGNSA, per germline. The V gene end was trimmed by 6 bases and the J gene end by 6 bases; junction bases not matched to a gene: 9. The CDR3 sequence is CASRPTGTGSEQYF. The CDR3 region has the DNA TGTGCCAGCAGACCAACCGGGACAGGGAGCGAGCAGTACTTC.